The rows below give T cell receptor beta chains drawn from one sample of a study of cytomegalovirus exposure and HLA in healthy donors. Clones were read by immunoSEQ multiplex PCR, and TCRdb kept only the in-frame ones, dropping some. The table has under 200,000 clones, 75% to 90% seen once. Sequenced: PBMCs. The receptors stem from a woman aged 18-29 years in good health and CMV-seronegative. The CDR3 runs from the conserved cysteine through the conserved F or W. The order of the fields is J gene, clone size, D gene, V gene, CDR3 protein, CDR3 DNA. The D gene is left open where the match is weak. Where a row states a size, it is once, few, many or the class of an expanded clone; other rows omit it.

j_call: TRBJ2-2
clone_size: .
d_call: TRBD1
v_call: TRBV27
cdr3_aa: CASSGDSSGELFF
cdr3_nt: TGTGCCAGCAGTGGGGACAGTTCCGGGGAGCTGTTTTTT

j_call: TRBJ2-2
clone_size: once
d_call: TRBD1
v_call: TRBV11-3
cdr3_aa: CASSPGTGITGELFF
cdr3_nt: TGTGCCAGCAGCCCCGGGACAGGGATAACCGGGGAGCTGTTTTTT

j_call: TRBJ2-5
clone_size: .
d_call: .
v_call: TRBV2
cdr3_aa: CASSEIGGKTQYF
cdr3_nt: TGTGCCAGCAGTGAAATAGGGGGAAAGACCCAGTACTTC

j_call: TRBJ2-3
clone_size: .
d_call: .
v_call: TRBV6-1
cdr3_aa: CASRAGRLVTDTQYF
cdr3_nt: TGTGCCAGCAGGGCGGGACGTCTAGTCACAGATACGCAGTATTTT

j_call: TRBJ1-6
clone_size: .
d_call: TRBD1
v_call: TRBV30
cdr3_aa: CAWSPGQNNNSPLHF
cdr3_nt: TGTGCCTGGAGTCCGGGACAGAACAATAATTCACCCCTCCACTTT

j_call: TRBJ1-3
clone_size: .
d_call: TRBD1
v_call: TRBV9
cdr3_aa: CASSVGTGHGNTIYF
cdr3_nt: TGTGCCAGCAGCGTAGGGACAGGGCACGGAAACACCATATATTTT

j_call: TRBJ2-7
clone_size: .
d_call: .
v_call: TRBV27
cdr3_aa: CASSPTDSRFYEQYF
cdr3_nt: TGTGCCAGCAGTCCTACGGACAGCCGATTCTACGAGCAGTACTTC

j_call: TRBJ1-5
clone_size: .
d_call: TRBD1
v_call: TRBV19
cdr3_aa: CASSRQGPQPQHF
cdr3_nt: TGTGCCAGTAGTAGACAGGGTCCACAGCCCCAGCATTTT

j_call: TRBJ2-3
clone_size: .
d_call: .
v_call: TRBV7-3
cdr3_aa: CASSLRWQTDTQYF
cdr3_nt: TGTGCCAGCAGCTTAAGGTGGCAGACAGATACGCAGTATTTT

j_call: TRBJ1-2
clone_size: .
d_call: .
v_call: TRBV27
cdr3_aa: CASSLNGFGGADGYTF
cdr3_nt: TGTGCCAGCAGTTTAAATGGATTTGGGGGGGCAGATGGCTACACCTTC

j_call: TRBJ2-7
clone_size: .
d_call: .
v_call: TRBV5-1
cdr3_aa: CASSLVQGRYEQYF
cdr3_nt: TGCGCCAGCAGCTTGGTACAGGGTCGGTACGAGCAGTACTTC

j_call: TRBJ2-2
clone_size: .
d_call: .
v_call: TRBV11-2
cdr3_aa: CASSPSTSTTGELFF
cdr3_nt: TGTGCCAGCAGCCCCTCGACTTCCACCACCGGGGAGCTGTTTTTT

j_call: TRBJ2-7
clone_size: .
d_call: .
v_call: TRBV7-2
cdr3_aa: CASSLTGYF
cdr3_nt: TGTGCCAGCAGCTTAACCGGGTACTTC

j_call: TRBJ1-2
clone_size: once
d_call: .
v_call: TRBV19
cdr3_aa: CASMWAGYGYTF
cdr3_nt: TGTGCCAGTATGTGGGCAGGGTATGGCTACACCTTC

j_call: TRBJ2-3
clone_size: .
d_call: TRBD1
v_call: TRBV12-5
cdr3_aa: CASGAGTGHGDTQYF
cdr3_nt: TGTGCTAGTGGTGCCGGGACAGGGCATGGAGATACGCAGTATTTT

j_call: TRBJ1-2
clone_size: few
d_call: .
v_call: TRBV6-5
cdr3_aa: CASSYGDTGGYTF
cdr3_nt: TGTGCCAGCAGTTACGGGGACACGGGTGGCTACACCTTC